This T cell receptor beta chain derives from a study of cytomegalovirus exposure and HLA in healthy donors. Overall study context: As an earlier analysis found, 150 million to 200 million T cells yielded about 120 million unique TCR beta sequences. Regarding the study as a whole: Later on, a genetic analysis was performed. It linked a missense variant in DCLRE1C with V- and J-gene trimming of TCR beta. It was taken for granted in presence/absence analyses that sequencing depth across donors was roughly uniform.

Concerning this clone itself: Its target is unknown.

Primers included in the PCR were 60 Vbeta and 13 Jbeta primers. TCRdb's table, derived via immunoSEQ multiplex PCR, lists solely in-frame clones and lacks some. Among some 120,000 clones, roughly 66% were seen once, and the ten largest hold approximately 4.3%. Germline CDR1 is MNHNY and CDR2 is SVGAGI (reference sequence). With V trimmed by 5 bases and J by 3 bases, 4 bases remained unmatched. CDR3 length equals 13 residues. The chain joins TRBV6-6 to TRBJ2-7; 7 positions agree with TRBD2. The source of this sequence is a man aged 55 to 70 in good health and CMV-seropositive. The sequencing input was PBMCs. CDR3 nucleotides: TGTGCCAGCAGTGCCGCGGGGGTCTACGAGCAGTACTTC. Encoded protein: CASSAAGVYEQYF.